These 13 T cell receptor beta chains came from one sample sequenced in a study of T-cell memory formation after mild COVID-19. TCRdb processed the 5' RACE reads anew with MiXCR; each CDR3 protein has one entry. This table has hundreds of thousands of distinct CDR3 sequences, approximately 29% appearing once. The sequenced sample consisted of PBMCs or a T cell subset sorted from them (not recorded which). These receptors all come from an adult woman who had mild COVID-19 (a few samples of this study predate the infection). Cell type and time point are not known.

V usage is TRBV4-3 and J usage is TRBJ1-3, with TRBD1 as a possible D gene (5 bases). The germline V and J ends were trimmed by 1 base and 0 bases, with 7 bases remaining between them. Germline V lookup: CDR1 LGHNA, CDR2 YSLEER. The CDR3 is made up of 15 amino acids. The CDR3 here is CASSQGQGSGNTIYF. Here the CDR3 DNA reads TGCGCCAGCAGCCAAGGTCAGGGCTCTGGAAACACCATATATTTT.

V and J are TRBV7-6 and TRBJ1-2; D is uncertain. Germline CDR1 reads SGHVS; CDR2 reads FNYEAQ. The CDR3 contains 15 residues. Deletions cut 0 bases from V and 0 bases from J, with 8 bases between. The DNA for the CDR3 is TGTGCCAGCAGCTTAGCGGCCGGCCCTAACTATGGCTACACCTTC. Protein product: CASSLAAGPNYGYTF.

The chain combines TRBV20-1 with TRBJ1-5, with 8 bases fitting TRBD1. The CDR3 runs 14 residues. Germline-derived CDR1 and CDR2 are DFQATT and SNEGSKA (reference sequence). V lost 6 bases, J lost 2 bases, and 6 bases stayed unmatched. This CDR3 is CSAPDRGRNQPQHF. The CDR3 region has the DNA TGCAGTGCCCCAGACAGGGGACGCAATCAGCCCCAGCATTTT.

This chain links TRBV30 with TRBJ2-1, with D uncertain. This CDR3 comprises 13 residues. The V end was cut by 5 bases, the J end by 5 bases, with 13 bases between. Per germline, CDR1 GTSNPN and CDR2 SVGIG (reference sequence). DNA of the CDR3: TGTGCCTGGTTACGGGTTTTGGACAATGAGCAGTTCTTC. As protein: CAWLRVLDNEQFF.

This chain joins TRBV27 and TRBJ2-2; possible D gene TRBD2, 5 bases. The CDR3 is 17 amino acids. The V gene lost 3 bases and the J gene lost 3 bases, with 17 bases spanning the gap. Germline-derived CDR1 and CDR2 are MNHEY and SMNVEV (reference sequence). In nucleotides, the CDR3 is TGTGCCAGCAGTTTCGGACTCCAAGCCGCACACACCGGGGAGCTGTTTTTT. Protein sequence: CASSFGLQAAHTGELFF.

This chain uses TRBV30 with TRBJ1-2, with D unclear. The CDR3 is 12 amino acids. V was cut by 4 bases and J by 9 bases, with 15 bases left in between. The germline gives CDR1 GTSNPN, CDR2 SVGIG (reference sequence). CDR3 amino acids: CAWISSTSRYTF. Here the CDR3 DNA reads TGTGCCTGGATTTCGTCTACCTCGCGCTACACCTTC.

The J gene is TRBJ1-6, the V gene TRBV18, with TRBD1 matching over 9 bases. The ends lost 3 bases at V and 6 bases at J; junction bases unmatched: 6. The length of the CDR3 is 16 residues. Germline values: CDR1 KGHSH, CDR2 LQKENI. Written as DNA, the CDR3 is TGTGCCAGCTCACCCCCGGACAGGGGTGGTAATTCACCCCTCCACTTT. Translated: CASSPPDRGGNSPLHF.

This clonotype has a handful of counts. The chain recombines TRBV5-1 with TRBJ2-1; a weak D match, TRBD1 (5 bases). CDR1 is SGHRS, CDR2 YFSETQ, per germline. V dropped 4 bases and J dropped 16 bases, with 21 bases sitting between them. This CDR3 has 13 residues. CDR3 nucleotide sequence: TGCGCCAGCAGCCCACCTCTCAGGGTGTCTCGTTTCTTC. Translation gives CASSPPLRVSRFF.

There are a few counts of this clonotype. The chain uses TRBV5-4 and TRBJ1-2; D gene uncertain. The germline V and J ends were trimmed by 1 base and 10 bases, with 11 bases remaining between them. The CDR3 extends over 12 amino acids. The V gene's germline CDR1 is SGHNT and CDR2 YYREEE (reference sequence). The CDR3 is CASSLFEDVYTF. As DNA, the CDR3 is TGTGCCAGCAGCTTGTTTGAGGATGTCTACACCTTC. The whole variable domain, remainder taken from reference TRBV5-4 and TRBJ1-2, is ETGVTQSPTHLIKTRGQQVTLRCSSQSGHNTVSWYQQALGQGPQFIFQYYREEENGRGNFPPRFSGLQFPNYSSELNVNALELDDSALYLCASSLFEDVYTFGSGTRLTVV.

The chain carries TRBV12-3 or TRBV12-4 and TRBJ2-3; 9 bases agree with TRBD2. The junction had 10 bases not matched to a gene; V was cut back by 4 bases and J by 2 bases. The CDR3 consists of 17 residues. CDR3 bases: TGTGCCAGCAGTTCCGACTTTGCGGGGGGGTTCACAGATACGCAGTATTTT. It yields the protein CASSSDFAGGFTDTQYF.

V usage is TRBV7-8 and J usage is TRBJ1-2, with D unclear. CDR3 length: 13 residues. Germline CDR1 and CDR2: SGHVS and FQNEAQ. Trimming took 4 bases from V and 8 from J, leaving 14 bases between them. CDR3 DNA sequence: TGTGCCAGCAGCTCCAGATTAGAGATGGGCTACACCTTC. Its translation: CASSSRLEMGYTF.

J is TRBJ2-2 and V is TRBV9; D unresolved. The CDR3 is 13 amino acids. From germline, CDR1 is SGDLS and CDR2 YYNGEE. Trimming removed 6 bases from V and 1 base from J, with 7 bases in between. The CDR3 DNA reads TGTGCCAGCACCTCCCAGAACACCGGGGAGCTGTTTTTT. This translates into CASTSQNTGELFF.

The chain employs TRBV29-1 and TRBJ2-2; the D is unclear. The V end was cut by 5 bases, the J end by 1 base, with 11 bases between. The CDR3 runs 14 residues. Germline CDR1 and CDR2: SQVTM and ANQGSEA. The chain's CDR3 is CSVIGPENTGELFF. DNA for the CDR3: TGCAGCGTTATCGGGCCGGAGAACACCGGGGAGCTGTTTTTT.